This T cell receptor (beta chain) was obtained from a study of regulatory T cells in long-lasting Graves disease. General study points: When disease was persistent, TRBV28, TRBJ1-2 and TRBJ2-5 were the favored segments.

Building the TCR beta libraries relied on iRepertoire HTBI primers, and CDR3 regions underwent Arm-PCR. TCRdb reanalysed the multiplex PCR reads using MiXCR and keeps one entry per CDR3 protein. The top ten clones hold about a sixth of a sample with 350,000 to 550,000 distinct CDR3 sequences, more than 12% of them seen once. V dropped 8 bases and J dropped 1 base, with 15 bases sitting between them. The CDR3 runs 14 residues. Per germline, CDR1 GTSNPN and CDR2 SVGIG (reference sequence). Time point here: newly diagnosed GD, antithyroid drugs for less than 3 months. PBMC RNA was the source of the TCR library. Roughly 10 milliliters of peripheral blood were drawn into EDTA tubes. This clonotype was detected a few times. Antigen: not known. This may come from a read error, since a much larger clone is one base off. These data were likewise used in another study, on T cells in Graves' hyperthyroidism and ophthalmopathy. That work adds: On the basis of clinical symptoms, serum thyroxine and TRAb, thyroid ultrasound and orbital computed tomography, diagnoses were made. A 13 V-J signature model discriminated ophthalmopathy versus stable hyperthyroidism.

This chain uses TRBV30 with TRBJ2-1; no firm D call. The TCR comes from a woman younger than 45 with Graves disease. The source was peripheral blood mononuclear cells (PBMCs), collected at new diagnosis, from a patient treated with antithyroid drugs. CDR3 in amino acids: CAIAVVASYNEQFF. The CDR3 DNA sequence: TGTGCCATAGCAGTGGTAGCATCCTACAATGAGCAGTTCTTC.